The 19 T cell receptor beta chains below come from one sample, sequenced in a study of PD-1 blockade in classical Hodgkin lymphoma. The time point here: cycle 4 day 1 (C4D1), after more than 5 weeks of nivolumab. No patient escaped relapse after autologous stem cell transplantation, and brentuximab vedotin exposure varied. Only in-frame clones appear in the TCRdb table, and some are missing; sequencing was by immunoSEQ multiplex PCR. The sample records over 60,000 clones, approximately 94% being singletons. Sequences were derived from peripheral blood mononuclear cells (PBMCs), sampled before the fourth cycle of nivolumab. These receptors were obtained from a human donor with classical Hodgkin lymphoma.

The chain links TRBV5-6 to TRBJ2-7, with 8 bases identical to TRBD1. This CDR3 has 14 amino acids. CDR1 SGHDT and CDR2 YYEEEE come from the germline V gene. J gave up 0 bases and V 5 bases, and 4 bases lay outside the gene matches. The CDR3 DNA follows: TGTGCCAGCAGTTGGACAGGGAGCTCCTACGAGCAGTACTTC. Protein sequence: CASSWTGSSYEQYF.

The CDR3 region has the DNA TGTGCCAGTAGTATAGCCTCCGGGACAGGTTACGAGCAGTACTTC. This translates into CASSIASGTGYEQYF. This chain links TRBV19 with TRBJ2-7, with 8 bases matching TRBD1. The ends lost 1 base at V and 4 bases at J; junction bases unmatched: 6. CDR1 is LNHDA, CDR2 SQIVND, per germline (reference sequence). The CDR3 totals 15 residues.

The chain is built from TRBV19 and TRBJ2-5, with D possibly being TRBD2 (6 bases). The CDR3 length is 13 residues. Trimming took off 6 bases at V and 4 bases at J, with 12 bases between the two ends. Germline CDR1 and CDR2: LNHDA and SQIVND (reference sequence). The CDR3 sequence is CASRAGSGETQYF. The CDR3 region has the DNA TGTGCCAGTAGAGCCGGGAGCGGAGAGACCCAGTACTTC.

V gene TRBV15 combines with J gene TRBJ1-6; the match to TRBD1 covers 9 bases. Germline-derived CDR1 and CDR2 are LNHNV and YYDKDF (reference sequence). V was pared by 4 bases and J by 5 bases, with 6 bases of the junction left unmatched. This CDR3 has 16 amino acids. The CDR3 DNA reads TGTGCCACCAGCAAAAGGACAGGGGTAGATAATTCACCCCTCCACTTT. Translation: CATSKRTGVDNSPLHF.

V gene TRBV27 combines with J gene TRBJ2-7, with 16 bases that match TRBD2. V lost 8 bases and J lost 3; bases outside the gene matches: 13. Germline V CDR1 and CDR2: MNHEY, SMNVEV (reference sequence). The CDR3 contains 18 residues. The CDR3 is CASRPLGLAGGLLYEQYF. Written as DNA, the CDR3 is TGTGCCAGCCGCCCCCTGGGACTAGCGGGAGGGCTTCTCTACGAGCAGTACTTC.

The rearrangement joins TRBV6-1 to TRBJ1-2; no definite D call. The CDR3 contains 14 residues. The ends were cut back, 3 bases at V and 2 bases at J, with 10 bases in the middle. In germline, CDR1 is MNHNS, CDR2 SASEGT. CDR3 nucleotide sequence: TGTGCCAGCAGTGACCAAGGCAACAACTATGGCTACACCTTC. Protein product: CASSDQGNNYGYTF.

The chain has TRBV4-1 and TRBJ2-1; perhaps D is TRBD1 or TRBD2 (5 bases each). From germline, CDR1 is MGHRA and CDR2 YSYEKL. V gave up 3 bases and J gave up 9 bases, with 15 bases separating them. This CDR3 comprises 14 residues. CDR3 bases: TGCGCCAGCAGCCACATCGGGACCCGACCTGAGCAGTTCTTC. Its translation is CASSHIGTRPEQFF.

The chain links TRBV27 to TRBJ2-1, with D possibly matching TRBD2 (6 bases). The CDR3 runs 13 residues. The germline V gene has CDR1 MNHEY and CDR2 SMNVEV (reference sequence). V was pared by 6 bases and J by 14 bases, with 20 bases between. The CDR3 loop reads CASSWGVGVGKFF. CDR3 DNA: TGTGCCAGCAGCTGGGGGGTGGGGGTGGGAAAGTTCTTC.

This clone appeared once. Other DNA sequences of this sample code for an identical CDR3. The V gene is TRBV5-1, the J gene TRBJ2-7; D perhaps matches TRBD1 (5 bases). The V end lost 0 bases, the J end lost 1 base, and 11 bases lay between the germline ends. The CDR3 runs 15 residues. CDR1 SGHRS and CDR2 YFSETQ come from the germline V gene. In DNA, the CDR3 is TGCGCCAGCAGCTTGGGGCAGGGATTTTCCTACGAGCAGTACTTC. As protein: CASSLGQGFSYEQYF.

J is TRBJ2-2 and V is TRBV5-6, with 9 bases that match TRBD2. The germline gives CDR1 SGHDT, CDR2 YYEEEE. V was pared by 6 bases and J by 6 bases, with 9 bases of the junction left unmatched. This CDR3 contains 15 residues. CDR3 nucleotides: TGTGCCAGCAACTTTGGTAGCGGGAGTTCCGGGGAGCTGTTTTTT. It specifies CASNFGSGSSGELFF. Using reference TRBV5-6 and TRBJ2-2 for the parts outside the CDR3, the full variable domain is DAGVTQSPTHLIKTRGQQVTLRCSPKSGHDTVSWYQQALGQGPQFIFQYYEEEERQRGNFPDRFSGHQFPNYSSELNVNALLLGDSALYLCASNFGSGSSGELFFGEGSRLTVL.

The chain links TRBV7-2 to TRBJ1-5; D unclear. Looked up from germline, CDR1 is SGHTA and CDR2 is FQGNSA. The V gene lost 5 bases and the J gene lost 5 bases, with 10 bases spanning the gap. The CDR3 is 13 residues long. CDR3 residues: CASSPYWDQPQHF. The DNA of the CDR3 is TGTGCCAGCAGCCCTTACTGGGATCAGCCCCAGCATTTT. Looking up the rest from reference TRBV7-2 and TRBJ1-5 gives the full variable domain: GAGVSQSPSNKVTEKGKDVELRCDPISGHTALYWYRQSLGQGLEFLIYFQGNSAPDKSGLPSDRFSAERTGGSVSTLTIQRTQQEDSAVYLCASSPYWDQPQHFGDGTRLSIL.

The chain has TRBV30 and TRBJ1-5; no firm D call. Trimming cost V 2 bases and J 1 base, with 6 bases left between them. Germline CDR1 and CDR2: GTSNPN and SVGIG (reference sequence). The CDR3 consists of 13 residues. CDR3: CAWSFLSNQPQHF. As DNA, the CDR3 is TGTGCCTGGAGTTTTTTAAGCAATCAGCCCCAGCATTTT. The full variable domain, in which reference TRBV30 and TRBJ1-5 provide the parts outside the CDR3, is SQTIHQWPATLVQPVGSPLSLECTVEGTSNPNLYWYRQAAGRGLQLLFYSVGIGQISSEVPQNLSASRPQDRQFILSSKKLLLSDSGFYLCAWSFLSNQPQHFGDGTRLSIL.

The table lists this clone with a count of one. The chain employs TRBV6-5 and TRBJ2-1; 12 nucleotides line up with TRBD2. The germline gives CDR1 MNHEY, CDR2 SVGAGI. V shed 2 bases and J 6 bases; nucleotides not matched to a gene: 2. This CDR3 is built from 15 residues. The CDR3 loop is CASSYVLAGGNEQFF. The CDR3 DNA sequence: TGTGCCAGCAGTTACGTACTAGCGGGGGGCAATGAGCAGTTCTTC.

This chain uses TRBV27 with TRBJ2-1; D may correspond to TRBD1 or TRBD2 (6 bases each). CDR1 and CDR2 from the germline V gene are MNHEY and SMNVEV (reference sequence). This CDR3 has 15 amino acids. V gave up 2 bases and J gave up 2 bases, with 10 bases separating them. The CDR3 sequence: CASSLKGEAYNEQFF. The CDR3 region has the DNA TGTGCCAGCAGTTTAAAGGGGGAGGCCTACAATGAGCAGTTCTTC.

The genes are TRBV5-1 and TRBJ2-1; D is unclear. The germline V and J ends were trimmed by 3 bases and 6 bases, with 16 bases remaining between them. Germline loops: CDR1 SGHRS, CDR2 YFSETQ. This CDR3 region has 15 residues. CDR3: CASSSYIPSSNEQFF. The CDR3 nucleotides read TGCGCCAGCAGCTCCTATATACCTAGTAGCAATGAGCAGTTCTTC.

This clone was seen more than once but under ten times. This chain joins TRBV6-5 and TRBJ1-5; 7 positions match TRBD1. V lost 5 bases, J lost 7 bases, and 5 bases stayed unmatched. Germline V gene sequence: CDR1 MNHEY, CDR2 SVGAGI. The CDR3 has 13 residues. The CDR3 loop reads CASSMSRGQPQHF. The CDR3, as DNA: TGTGCCAGCAGTATGTCCAGGGGGCAGCCCCAGCATTTT.

The J gene is TRBJ1-4, the V gene TRBV19, with 10 bases lining up with TRBD1. CDR3 length: 16 amino acids. Germline loops: CDR1 LNHDA, CDR2 SQIVND (reference sequence). The junction had 7 bases not matched to a gene; V was cut back by 4 bases and J by 5 bases. The CDR3 DNA follows: TGTGCCAGTAGTACCCAAAGGGGACAGGGGAATGAAAAACTGTTTTTT. The encoded protein is CASSTQRGQGNEKLFF.

This chain links TRBV5-1 with TRBJ2-5, with D possibly TRBD2 on 5 matching bases. Germline CDR1 and CDR2: SGHRS and YFSETQ. The CDR3 has 14 amino acids. V was trimmed by 4 bases and J by 0 bases, leaving 10 bases between them. The CDR3 reads CASSPISDQETQYF. The DNA of the CDR3 is TGCGCCAGCAGCCCAATTAGCGACCAAGAGACCCAGTACTTC. The full variable domain, rest sourced from reference TRBV5-1 and TRBJ2-5, is KAGVTQTPRYLIKTRGQQVTLSCSPISGHRSVSWYQQTPGQGLQFLFEYFSETQRNKGNFPGRFSGRQFSNSRSEMNVSTLELGDSALYLCASSPISDQETQYFGPGTRLLVL.

The chain combines TRBV29-1 with TRBJ2-5; D call uncertain. The J call is in doubt because the DNA end fits TRBJ2-7 better. The CDR3 contains 11 residues. Germline V gene sequence: CDR1 SQVTM, CDR2 ANQGSEA. CDR3 region: CSAAGPYEQYF. The CDR3 DNA follows: TGCAGCGCCGCCGGGCCCTACGAGCAGTACTTC.